Listed below are T cell receptor beta chains from one sample, sequenced in a study of shared clonotypes between healthy human individuals. Profiling relied on immunoSEQ multiplex PCR, and the TCRdb table lists in-frame clones only, not all of them. The top ten hold 0.35% to 0.45% of the sample, which has 2.3 million or so clones, 90% to 95% seen once. Sequencing was carried out using naive CD4+ T cells from PBMCs. These receptors originate from a man aged 18 to 29 in good health. Some clones in this sample may be carry-over from other donors' samples. Each CDR3 is given with its conserved first and last residue. The D gene is left open where the match is weak. Not all rows give a size; the values are once, few, many and, for expanded clones, a class.

J: TRBJ2-7
D: TRBD1
V: TRBV5-1
size: .
CDR3: CATARDSSYEQYF
DNA: TGCGCCACCGCCCGGGACAGCTCCTACGAGCAGTACTTC

J: TRBJ1-1
D: TRBD1
V: TRBV28
size: .
CDR3: CASKVTGGGTEAFF
DNA: TGTGCCAGCAAAGTGACAGGGGGCGGGACTGAAGCTTTCTTT

J: TRBJ1-2
D: TRBD1
V: TRBV28
size: .
CDR3: CASTQQGADGYTF
DNA: TGTGCCAGCACCCAACAGGGGGCGGATGGCTACACCTTC

J: TRBJ1-6
D: .
V: TRBV5-6
size: .
CDR3: CASSIETHSSPLHF
DNA: TGTGCCAGCAGCATAGAGACTCATTCTTCACCCCTCCACTTT

J: TRBJ2-7
D: TRBD2
V: TRBV20-1
size: .
CDR3: CSAATSGDF
DNA: TGCAGTGCCGCGACTAGCGGAGATTTC

J: TRBJ2-7
D: TRBD1
V: TRBV4-1
size: .
CDR3: CASSLIVESGQGMNHAF
DNA: TGCGCCAGCAGCCTCATAGTTGAGTCCGGACAGGGGATGAACCATGCCTTC

J: TRBJ2-2
D: TRBD1
V: TRBV11-3
size: .
CDR3: CASSSDRATGELFF
DNA: TGTGCCAGCAGCTCGGACAGGGCCACCGGGGAGCTGTTTTTT

J: TRBJ2-1
D: TRBD2
V: TRBV7-8
size: .
CDR3: CASSLAGLAVYNEQFF
DNA: TGTGCCAGCAGCTTAGCGGGACTAGCGGTGTACAATGAGCAGTTCTTC

J: TRBJ1-4
D: .
V: TRBV30
size: .
CDR3: CAYSGRPGVGEKLFF
DNA: TGTGCCTACTCCGGGAGGCCCGGGGTTGGTGAAAAACTGTTTTTT

J: TRBJ2-7
D: TRBD1
V: TRBV7-6
size: .
CDR3: CASSRAGTGSYEQYF
DNA: TGTGCCAGCAGCCGAGCCGGGACAGGGTCCTACGAGCAGTACTTC

J: TRBJ2-1
D: .
V: TRBV28
size: .
CDR3: CASSLRVNEQFF
DNA: TGTGCCAGCAGTTTAAGAGTCAATGAGCAGTTCTTC

J: TRBJ1-5
D: .
V: TRBV6-5
size: .
CDR3: CASSYSSNQPQHF
DNA: TGTGCCAGCAGTTACAGTAGCAATCAGCCCCAGCATTTT

J: TRBJ2-2
D: .
V: TRBV5-1
size: once
CDR3: CASSLQGHTGELFF
DNA: TGCGCCAGCAGCTTACAGGGTCACACCGGGGAGCTGTTTTTT

J: TRBJ2-7
D: .
V: TRBV9
size: .
CDR3: CASSITGTSYEQYF
DNA: TGTGCCAGCAGCATTACAGGGACCTCCTACGAGCAGTACTTC

J: TRBJ2-6
D: TRBD1
V: TRBV30
size: .
CDR3: CAWISPGTGGSPGANVLTF
DNA: TGTGCCTGGATTTCCCCCGGGACAGGGGGCAGCCCTGGGGCCAACGTCCTGACTTTC

J: TRBJ2-7
D: TRBD1
V: TRBV28
size: .
CDR3: CASSSTGTAPLDEQYF
DNA: TGTGCCAGCAGCTCCACCGGGACAGCTCCTCTGGACGAGCAGTACTTC

J: TRBJ2-3
D: .
V: TRBV7-9
size: .
CDR3: CASSLALGDTQYF
DNA: TGTGCCAGCAGCTTAGCGTTGGGGGATACGCAGTATTTT

J: TRBJ2-7
D: .
V: TRBV2
size: .
CDR3: CASSEALTSNPGEQYF
DNA: TGTGCCAGCAGTGAAGCGCTTACGAGCAACCCGGGCGAGCAGTACTTC

J: TRBJ2-1
D: .
V: TRBV11-2
size: .
CDR3: CASSRAGRPFFYNEQFF
DNA: TGTGCCAGCAGCCGTGCAGGACGGCCATTTTTCTACAATGAGCAGTTCTTC

J: TRBJ2-6
D: .
V: TRBV7-2
size: .
CDR3: CASSLGPGANVLTF
DNA: TGTGCCAGCAGCTTAGGTCCTGGGGCCAACGTCCTGACTTTC

J: TRBJ2-7
D: .
V: TRBV18
size: .
CDR3: CASSPPGGYEQYF
DNA: TGTGCCAGCTCACCACCCGGCGGCTACGAGCAGTACTTC

J: TRBJ1-4
D: TRBD1
V: TRBV27
size: few
CDR3: CASSLRTGGLEKLFF
DNA: TGTGCCAGCAGCCTTCGGACAGGGGGCCTTGAAAAACTGTTTTTT

J: TRBJ1-1
D: .
V: TRBV6-5
size: .
CDR3: CASRRTTLRGTEAFF
DNA: TGTGCCAGCAGGCGAACGACTCTCAGGGGCACTGAAGCTTTCTTT

J: TRBJ1-1
D: .
V: TRBV21-1
size: .
CDR3: CASSWTERDTEAFF
DNA: TGTGCCAGCAGTTGGACGGAGCGGGACACTGAAGCTTTCTTT

J: TRBJ1-3
D: .
V: TRBV5-4
size: .
CDR3: CASSFRRGNTIYF
DNA: TGTGCCAGCAGCTTCCGTAGGGGAAACACCATATATTTT

J: TRBJ1-4
D: .
V: TRBV6-5
size: .
CDR3: CASSSQGLDNEKLFF
DNA: TGTGCCAGCAGTTCCCAGGGGCTTGACAATGAAAAACTGTTTTTT

J: TRBJ2-7
D: .
V: TRBV15
size: .
CDR3: CATSAPDRRSYEQYF
DNA: TGTGCCACCAGCGCTCCTGACAGGCGTTCCTACGAGCAGTACTTC

J: TRBJ2-7
D: TRBD1
V: TRBV7-6
size: .
CDR3: CASSAVRDRAYEQYF
DNA: TGTGCCAGCAGCGCCGTGCGGGACAGGGCCTACGAGCAGTACTTC

J: TRBJ1-3
D: .
V: TRBV7-2
size: .
CDR3: CASSSRPGLFSGNTIYF
DNA: TGTGCCAGCAGCTCGCGCCCAGGACTCTTCTCTGGAAACACCATATATTTT

J: TRBJ1-2
D: .
V: TRBV30
size: .
CDR3: CAWSPSPNYGYTF
DNA: TGTGCCTGGAGTCCGAGTCCTAACTATGGCTACACCTTC

J: TRBJ2-7
D: .
V: TRBV5-6
size: .
CDR3: CASSLDRLTYEQYF
DNA: TGTGCCAGCAGCTTGGATCGCCTTACTTACGAGCAGTACTTC

J: TRBJ1-5
D: .
V: TRBV7-2
size: once
CDR3: CASRRGNQPQHF
DNA: TGTGCCAGCAGGAGGGGAAATCAGCCCCAGCATTTT

J: TRBJ2-3
D: .
V: TRBV2
size: .
CDR3: CARQGGGTDTQYF
DNA: TGTGCCAGGCAGGGTGGGGGCACAGATACGCAGTATTTT

J: TRBJ2-7
D: .
V: TRBV18
size: .
CDR3: CASSPAGAPYEQYF
DNA: TGTGCCAGCTCACCTGCAGGGGCTCCCTACGAGCAGTACTTC

J: TRBJ1-1
D: .
V: TRBV2
size: .
CDR3: CASTSGARVNTEAFF
DNA: TGTGCCAGCACCTCGGGGGCCCGCGTGAACACTGAAGCTTTCTTT

J: TRBJ2-2
D: .
V: TRBV11-2
size: .
CDR3: CASSPYRATGELFF
DNA: TGTGCCAGCAGCCCGTACAGGGCCACCGGGGAGCTGTTTTTT

J: TRBJ1-4
D: TRBD1
V: TRBV18
size: once
CDR3: CASSRSTGETNEKLFF
DNA: TGTGCCAGCTCACGATCGACAGGGGAGACTAATGAAAAACTGTTTTTT

J: TRBJ1-6
D: .
V: TRBV28
size: .
CDR3: CASRPSNSPLHF
DNA: TGTGCCAGCAGACCCTCAAATTCACCCCTCCACTTT

J: TRBJ1-1
D: .
V: TRBV27
size: .
CDR3: CASSRKLSPSSTRDTEAFF
DNA: TGTGCCAGCAGTAGAAAGCTCTCACCTTCGTCAACTCGGGACACTGAAGCTTTCTTT

J: TRBJ2-1
D: .
V: TRBV27
size: .
CDR3: CASSFGTNEQFF
DNA: TGTGCCAGCAGTTTCGGAACCAATGAGCAGTTCTTC

J: TRBJ1-3
D: .
V: TRBV9
size: once
CDR3: CASSEELISGNTIYF
DNA: TGTGCCAGCAGCGAGGAACTGATCTCTGGAAACACCATATATTTT

J: TRBJ2-5
D: .
V: TRBV7-2
size: .
CDR3: CASSLSRPEQTQYF
DNA: TGTGCCAGCAGCTTATCTAGGCCCGAGCAGACCCAGTACTTC

J: TRBJ2-1
D: .
V: TRBV11-1
size: once
CDR3: CASSSQGQLEQFF
DNA: TGTGCCAGCAGCTCCCAGGGACAACTTGAGCAGTTCTTC